The rows below give T cell receptor beta chains drawn from one sample of a study of neoadjuvant anti-PD-1 for oral cavity cancer. The method was immunoSEQ multiplex PCR; TCRdb's version includes in-frame clones alone and lacks a portion of them. This sample has over 30,000 clones, with about 86% found just once. The sample in question was PBMCs, obtained before nivolumab (anti-PD-1) treatment. The receptors come from a person between 35 and 79 years old with oral cavity squamous cell carcinoma. The CDR3 runs from the conserved cysteine through the conserved F or W. The D gene is left open where the match is weak. Size is omitted from some rows. Given values are once, few, many or a class for expanded clones.

v_gene,j_gene,d_gene,abundance,CDR3nt,CDR3aa
TRBV5-1,TRBJ2-2,NA,NA,TGCGCCAGCAGCGCCAGCCCAGGGACCGGGGAGCTGTTTTTT,CASSASPGTGELFF
TRBV19,TRBJ1-6,TRBD1,NA,TGTGCCAGTAGTGCTCCGGACAGGGGTGGCAATTCACCCCTCCACTTT,CASSAPDRGGNSPLHF
TRBV9,TRBJ2-3,NA,NA,TGTGCCAGCAGCGTAGGTACACTTTCTAGCACAGATACGCAGTATTTT,CASSVGTLSSTDTQYF
TRBV6-5,TRBJ1-2,TRBD1,NA,TGTGCCAGCAGTTACAGACAGGGCTATGGCTACACCTTC,CASSYRQGYGYTF
TRBV4-3,TRBJ1-6,TRBD1,NA,TGCGCCAGCAGCCGATCGACAGGGGGCTCTTATAATTCACCCCTCCACTTT,CASSRSTGGSYNSPLHF
TRBV10-3,TRBJ2-5,TRBD1,NA,TGTGCCATCAAACAGGGGGCCATGGAGACCCAGTACTTC,CAIKQGAMETQYF
TRBV30,TRBJ2-3,NA,once,TGTGCCTGGAGCTCCAGGGGCCTAGGAGATACGCAGTATTTT,CAWSSRGLGDTQYF
TRBV5-1,TRBJ1-3,TRBD1,NA,TGCGCCAGCAGCTTGGATGGACAGGGGTATTCAGGAAACACCATATATTTT,CASSLDGQGYSGNTIYF
TRBV27,TRBJ2-1,TRBD2,few,TGTGCCAGCAGTTTAAGCGGGGGGGACTCCTACAATGAGCAGTTCTTC,CASSLSGGDSYNEQFF
TRBV27,TRBJ2-2,TRBD1,NA,TGTGCCAGCAACCCGACAGGGGGGAACACCGGGGAGCTGTTTTTT,CASNPTGGNTGELFF
TRBV28,TRBJ2-2,TRBD1,NA,TGTGCCAGCAGTTTTCAGGGGGCTCAGAACACCGGGGAGCTGTTTTTT,CASSFQGAQNTGELFF
TRBV7-2,TRBJ1-1,NA,NA,TGTGCCAGCAGCTTACATGACATCATGAACACTGAAGCTTTCTTT,CASSLHDIMNTEAFF
TRBV5-5,TRBJ2-2,NA,NA,TGTGCCAGCAGCTTTGAGAGCCCAACGACCGGGGAGCTGTTTTTT,CASSFESPTTGELFF
TRBV7-2,TRBJ1-3,NA,once,TGTGCCAGCAGCTTAGAGGGTGGAGGGGTTGGAAACACCATATATTTT,CASSLEGGGVGNTIYF
TRBV2,TRBJ2-2,TRBD2,few,TGTGCCAGCAGTCTACGACTAGCGGGATCCCCGGGGACCGGGGAGCTGTTTTTT,CASSLRLAGSPGTGELFF
TRBV2,TRBJ1-5,NA,NA,TGTGCCAGCAGTACAAATGGGCCTCAGCCCCAGCATTTT,CASSTNGPQPQHF
TRBV5-4,TRBJ2-1,TRBD2,once,TGTGCCAGCAGCTTGGGCCCGGGGGGCTCCTACAATGAGCAGTTCTTC,CASSLGPGGSYNEQFF
TRBV5-4,TRBJ1-6,TRBD1,once,TGTGCCAGCAGCTTGGGAGGACAGGGTAATTCACCCCTCCACTTT,CASSLGGQGNSPLHF
TRBV27,TRBJ2-5,NA,NA,TGTGCCAGCAGTTTGGACTGGCAGGGGACCCAGTACTTC,CASSLDWQGTQYF
TRBV5-1,TRBJ2-1,NA,few,TGCGCCAGCAGCTTGAAGCAACCCTCTGTATACAATGAGCAGTTCTTC,CASSLKQPSVYNEQFF
TRBV18,TRBJ1-1,TRBD1,NA,TGTGCCAGCTCACCGACAGGGGGCCTGAACACTGAAGCTTTCTTT,CASSPTGGLNTEAFF
TRBV10-2,TRBJ2-1,TRBD2,NA,TGCGCCAGCAAACTAGCGGGGGGTTTTGATGAGCAGTTCTTC,CASKLAGGFDEQFF
TRBV5-1,TRBJ1-1,TRBD1,once,TGCGCCAGCAGCTCAACCGGGACAGTGAACACTGAAGCTTTCTTT,CASSSTGTVNTEAFF
TRBV7-9,TRBJ2-5,TRBD1,NA,TGTGCCAGCAGCACTCGGACAGGGCAGAGCGAAGAGACCCAGTACTTC,CASSTRTGQSEETQYF
TRBV7-6,TRBJ2-5,NA,NA,TGTGCCAGCAGCTTAGGCGGGGCCGACCAAGAGACCCAGTACTTC,CASSLGGADQETQYF
TRBV5-1,TRBJ1-1,NA,NA,TGCGCCAGCAGCTTCAAACTGAACACTGAAGCTTTCTTT,CASSFKLNTEAFF
TRBV7-8,TRBJ1-4,NA,few,TGTGCCAGCAGCTTAGCGCAGGGGACCCATAATGAAAAACTGTTTTTT,CASSLAQGTHNEKLFF
TRBV9,TRBJ1-1,NA,NA,TGTGCCAGCAGCGTAGGCGACGGACCTTTCACTGAAGCTTTCTTT,CASSVGDGPFTEAFF
TRBV2,TRBJ2-1,NA,NA,TGTGCCAGCGCAGTGGGGGACGTAAACAATGAGCAGTTCTTC,CASAVGDVNNEQFF
TRBV27,TRBJ1-5,NA,NA,TGTGCCAGCAGTCCTGGCACCAATCAGCCCCAGCATTTT,CASSPGTNQPQHF
TRBV6-5,TRBJ1-6,TRBD1,NA,TGTGCCAGCAATCTCCAGGGGGCACAGAATTCACCCCTCCACTTT,CASNLQGAQNSPLHF
TRBV4-2,TRBJ2-2,NA,NA,TGTGCCAGCAGCCAAGACCCCCAGGGGCGGGGCACCGGGGAGCTGTTTTTT,CASSQDPQGRGTGELFF
TRBV10-3,TRBJ2-1,NA,NA,TGTGCCATCAGTGAGTCGATTCCCCAGACTTTTTACAATGAGCAGTTCTTC,CAISESIPQTFYNEQFF
TRBV2,TRBJ2-7,NA,NA,TGTGCCAGCAGTGAACAGGGAAACGAGCAGTACTTC,CASSEQGNEQYF
TRBV28,TRBJ1-2,NA,NA,TGTGCCAGCAGCTCGGGCAGGGAGGGGGCTAACTATGGCTACACCTTC,CASSSGREGANYGYTF
TRBV6-5,TRBJ1-4,NA,once,TGTGCCAGCAAAAACCTGGAGGAAAAACTGTTTTTT,CASKNLEEKLFF
TRBV4-3,TRBJ1-1,NA,few,TGCGCCAGCAGCCGAGGCCTACAAGGCAGGGACACTGAAGCTTTCTTT,CASSRGLQGRDTEAFF
TRBV6-6,TRBJ2-1,TRBD1,NA,TGTGCCAGCAGGTCGACAGGGGTTGAGCAGTTCTTC,CASRSTGVEQFF
TRBV5-1,TRBJ1-5,NA,NA,TGCGCCAGCAGCTGGACGGACGGTAGCAATCAGCCCCAGCATTTT,CASSWTDGSNQPQHF
TRBV11-2,TRBJ1-4,TRBD1,NA,TGTGCCAGCAGCTTAGCGACAGGGACTAATGAAAAACTGTTTTTT,CASSLATGTNEKLFF
TRBV5-6,TRBJ2-7,TRBD1,NA,TGTGCCAGCAGCCGGGACAGGGCCTACGAGCAGTACTTC,CASSRDRAYEQYF